This T cell receptor beta chain was recovered during a study of vaccination effects on CD4 cells after COVID-19. Study-level information: Participants received two doses of either the BNT162b2 or mRNA-1273 vaccine. Overall study findings and caveats: Researchers report that only 1 of 255 vaccine-induced clones in healthy vaccinees cross-reacted with common cold coronaviruses. Only a few convalescent patients and no early post-infection timepoints featured in the study. Clones from infection and from vaccination both contracted markedly late after vaccination.

TCRdb's table, derived via immunoSEQ multiplex PCR, lists solely in-frame clones and lacks some. The data hold tens of thousands of clones, with around 68% observed a single time. The V gene's germline CDR1 is LNHNV and CDR2 YYDKDF (reference sequence). This CDR3 has 13 amino acids. The germline V and J ends were trimmed by 0 bases and 6 bases, with 9 bases remaining between them. As for this clone: The antigen is undetermined.

The ViraFEST assay expanded antigen-specific CD4+ T cells with viral peptide pools before sequencing. Culturing for about ten days preceded CD4+ T cell isolation. The healthy vaccine recipients, who had no prior SARS-CoV-2 infection, showed negative nucleocapsid antibodies. The V and J genes are TRBV15 and TRBJ2-7; perhaps TRBD2 as D (6 bases). This sample comprised CD4+ T cells from PBMCs cultured with SARS-CoV-2 spike peptides, obtained before COVID-19 vaccination. The TCR sequence derives from a human donor who received a COVID-19 vaccine. The CDR3 loop reads CATSRDWGGEQYF. The CDR3 DNA is TGTGCCACCAGCAGAGATTGGGGAGGCGAGCAGTACTTC.